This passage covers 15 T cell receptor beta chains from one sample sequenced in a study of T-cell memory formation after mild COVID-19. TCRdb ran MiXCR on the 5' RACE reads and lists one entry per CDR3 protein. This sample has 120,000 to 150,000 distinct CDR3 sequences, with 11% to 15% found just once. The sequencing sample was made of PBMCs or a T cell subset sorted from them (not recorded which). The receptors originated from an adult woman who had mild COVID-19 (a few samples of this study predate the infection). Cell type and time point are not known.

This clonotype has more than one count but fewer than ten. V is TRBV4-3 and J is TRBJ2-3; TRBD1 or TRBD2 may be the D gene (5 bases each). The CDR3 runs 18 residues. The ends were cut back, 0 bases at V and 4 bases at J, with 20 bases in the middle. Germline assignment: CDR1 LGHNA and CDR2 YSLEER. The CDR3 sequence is CASSQDPFGTGNPDTQYF. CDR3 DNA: TGCGCCAGCAGCCAAGATCCCTTTGGGACGGGCAACCCAGATACGCAGTATTTT.

CDR3 in amino acids: CASSFGSGGSYNEQFF. CDR3 sequence (DNA): TGTGCCAGCAGCTTTGGGAGCGGGGGTTCCTACAATGAGCAGTTCTTC. This chain joins TRBV5-6 and TRBJ2-1, with 8 bases aligning to TRBD2. This CDR3 is built from 16 residues. Germline V gene lookup returns CDR1 SGHDT and CDR2 YYEEEE. The J segment lost 1 base and the V segment lost 2 bases, leaving 5 bases of the junction unmatched. Together with reference TRBV5-6 and TRBJ2-1, the CDR3 gives the full variable domain: DAGVTQSPTHLIKTRGQQVTLRCSPKSGHDTVSWYQQALGQGPQFIFQYYEEEERQRGNFPDRFSGHQFPNYSSELNVNALLLGDSALYLCASSFGSGGSYNEQFFGPGTRLTVL.

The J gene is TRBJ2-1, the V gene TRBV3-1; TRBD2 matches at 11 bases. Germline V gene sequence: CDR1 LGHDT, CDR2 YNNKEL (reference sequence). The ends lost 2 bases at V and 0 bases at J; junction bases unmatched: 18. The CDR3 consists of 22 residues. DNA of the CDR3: TGTGCCAGCAGCCAATTCCTAGCGGGGGGCCTCGGTAGGCGAGACTCCTACAATGAGCAGTTCTTC. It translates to CASSQFLAGGLGRRDSYNEQFF.

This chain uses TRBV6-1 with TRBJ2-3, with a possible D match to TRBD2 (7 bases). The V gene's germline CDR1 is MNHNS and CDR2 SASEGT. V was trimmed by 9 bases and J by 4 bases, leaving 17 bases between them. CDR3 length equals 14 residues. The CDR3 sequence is CASKGEGEADTQYF. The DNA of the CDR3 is TGTGCCAGTAAGGGGGAGGGGGAAGCAGATACGCAGTATTTT.

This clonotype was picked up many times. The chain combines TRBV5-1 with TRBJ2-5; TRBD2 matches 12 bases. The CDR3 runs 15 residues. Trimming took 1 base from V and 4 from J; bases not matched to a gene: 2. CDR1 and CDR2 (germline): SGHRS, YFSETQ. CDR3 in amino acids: CASSLTSGRRETQYF. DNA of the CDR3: TGCGCCAGCAGCTTGACTAGCGGGAGGCGAGAGACCCAGTACTTC.

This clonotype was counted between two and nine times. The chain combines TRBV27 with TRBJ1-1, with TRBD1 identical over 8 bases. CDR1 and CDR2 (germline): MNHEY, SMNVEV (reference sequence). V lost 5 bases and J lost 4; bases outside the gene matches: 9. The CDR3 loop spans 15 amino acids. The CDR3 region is CASSGQDRAVTEAFF. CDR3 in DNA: TGTGCCAGCAGTGGACAGGACAGGGCAGTCACTGAAGCTTTCTTT.

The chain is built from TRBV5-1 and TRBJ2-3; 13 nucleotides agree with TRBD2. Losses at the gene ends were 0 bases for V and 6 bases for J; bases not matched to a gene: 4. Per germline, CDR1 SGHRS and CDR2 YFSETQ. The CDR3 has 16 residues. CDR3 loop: CASSLGLAGGDDTQYF. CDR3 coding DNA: TGCGCCAGCAGCTTGGGACTAGCGGGGGGAGATGATACGCAGTATTTT.

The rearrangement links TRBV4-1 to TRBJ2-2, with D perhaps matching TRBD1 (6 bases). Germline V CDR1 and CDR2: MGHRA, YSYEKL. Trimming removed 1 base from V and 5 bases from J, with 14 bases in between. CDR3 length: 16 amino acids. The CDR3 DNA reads TGCGCCAGCAGCCAAGGGGGTTTGGGGGCTACCGGGGAGCTGTTTTTT. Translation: CASSQGGLGATGELFF.

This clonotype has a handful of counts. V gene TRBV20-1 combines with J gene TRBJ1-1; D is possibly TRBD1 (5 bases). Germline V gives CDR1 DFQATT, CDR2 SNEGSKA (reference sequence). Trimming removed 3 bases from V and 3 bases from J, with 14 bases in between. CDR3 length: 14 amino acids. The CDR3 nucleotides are TGCAGTGCTAGCCACGACAGTCAGTACACTGAAGCTTTCTTT. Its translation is CSASHDSQYTEAFF.

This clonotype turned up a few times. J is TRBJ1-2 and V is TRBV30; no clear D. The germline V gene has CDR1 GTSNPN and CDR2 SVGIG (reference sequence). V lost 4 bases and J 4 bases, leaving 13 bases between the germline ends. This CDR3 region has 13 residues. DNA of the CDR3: TGTGCCTGGATGGAGACTTGGCTCTATGGCTACACCTTC. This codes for CAWMETWLYGYTF.

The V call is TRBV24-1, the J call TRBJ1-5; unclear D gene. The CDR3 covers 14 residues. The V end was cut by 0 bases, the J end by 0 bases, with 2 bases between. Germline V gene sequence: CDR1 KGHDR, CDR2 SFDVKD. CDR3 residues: CATSDLDSNQPQHF. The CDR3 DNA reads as TGTGCCACCAGTGATTTGGATAGCAATCAGCCCCAGCATTTT.

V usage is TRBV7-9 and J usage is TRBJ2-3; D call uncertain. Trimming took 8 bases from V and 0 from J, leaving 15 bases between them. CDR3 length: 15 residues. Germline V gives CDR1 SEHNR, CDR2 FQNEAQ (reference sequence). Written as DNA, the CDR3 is TGTGCCAGCGGTTCGACTCACTCTAGCACAGATACGCAGTATTTT. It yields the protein CASGSTHSSTDTQYF.

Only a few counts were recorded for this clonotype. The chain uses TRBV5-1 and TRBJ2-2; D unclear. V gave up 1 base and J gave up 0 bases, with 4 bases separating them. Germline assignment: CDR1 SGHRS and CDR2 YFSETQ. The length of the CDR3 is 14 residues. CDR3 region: CASSLLPNTGELFF. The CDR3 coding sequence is TGCGCCAGCAGCTTGTTACCGAACACCGGGGAGCTGTTTTTT.

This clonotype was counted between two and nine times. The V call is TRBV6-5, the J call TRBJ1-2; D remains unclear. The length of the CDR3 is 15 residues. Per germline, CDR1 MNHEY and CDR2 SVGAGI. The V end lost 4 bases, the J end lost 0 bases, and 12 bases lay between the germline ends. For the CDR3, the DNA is TGTGCCAGCAGTTCCCACGAGTTAGCTAACTATGGCTACACCTTC. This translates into CASSSHELANYGYTF.

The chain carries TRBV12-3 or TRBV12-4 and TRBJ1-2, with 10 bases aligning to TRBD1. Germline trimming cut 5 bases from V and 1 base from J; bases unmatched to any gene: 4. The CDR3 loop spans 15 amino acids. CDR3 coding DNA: TGTGCCAGCAGTCCGAGGGACAGGGGTAACTATGGCTACACCTTC. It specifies CASSPRDRGNYGYTF.